This T cell receptor (beta chain) comes out of a study of blood T cell repertoires in COVID-19. Background on the study: Whether acute or convalescent, the COVID-19 samples came from the United States, Italy and Spain. The cDNA or gDNA used as material had been derived from T cells, B-cell-depleted T cells, or PBMCs.

As processed by the authors: Amplified reference gene primers provided the basis for estimating nucleated cell counts. TCRdb keeps only in-frame clones here, not all; method: immunoSEQ multiplex PCR. D and trimming were read from the DNA, whereas the V and J calls and clone size are those reported in that table. Of 150,000 to 200,000 clones in the sample, over 70% are singletons; the top ten hold about 6.9%. This CDR3 comprises 13 residues. Between the trimmed V and J ends, which lost 4 bases and 10 bases, there was a span of 16 bases. This sequence joins TRBV12-3 or TRBV12-4 and TRBJ1-2, with D maybe TRBD1 (5 bases). The specimen sequenced was peripheral blood. This TCR was recovered from a man aged 55-75 years with acute or convalescent COVID-19. CDR3 nucleotides: TGTGCCAGCAGTTCCATCGGACAACAGGTCTACACCTTC. Residues: CASSSIGQQVYTF.